The 31 T cell receptor beta chains below were found in one sample sequenced in a study of CXCR4 blockade with PD-1 therapy in pancreatic cancer. The table came from immunoSEQ multiplex PCR; TCRdb's copy has only in-frame clones and leaves some out. The table lists roughly 18,000 clones, around 70% of them singletons, with about 5.5% in the top ten. The sample taken for sequencing was tumor tissue. The source is a human donor with pancreatic ductal adenocarcinoma.

This chain joins TRBV14 and TRBJ2-3; D could derive from TRBD1 or TRBD2 (5 bases each). V lost 6 bases to trimming and J lost 3 bases, with 16 bases between them. In germline, CDR1 is SGHDN, CDR2 FVKESK. This CDR3 contains 15 residues. The DNA of the CDR3 is TGTGCCAGCAGTTGGGGGAGTCCCAGTACAGATACGCAGTATTTT. Translation gives CASSWGSPSTDTQYF.

The CDR3 loop reads CASSLPGLAGTDTQYF. CDR3 coding DNA: TGCGCCAGCAGCCTTCCGGGACTAGCGGGCACAGATACGCAGTATTTT. The gene calls are TRBV4-1 and TRBJ2-3; the match to TRBD2 covers 11 bases. CDR1 is MGHRA and CDR2 is YSYEKL in the germline V gene. The CDR3 runs to 16 residues. V lost 4 bases to trimming and J lost 1 base; unmatched junction nucleotides: 4.

This clone was seen only once. This chain links TRBV14 with TRBJ2-3; no definite D call. CDR1 and CDR2 from the germline V gene are SGHDN and FVKESK. The V end was cut by 1 base, the J end by 5 bases, with 7 bases between. This CDR3 spans 13 amino acids. CDR3 region: CASSQGYGDTQYF. CDR3 bases: TGTGCCAGCAGCCAAGGGTACGGAGATACGCAGTATTTT.

This sequence joins TRBV19 and TRBJ1-2; the match to TRBD1 covers 7 bases. Trimming cost V 5 bases and J 2 bases; bases outside gene matches: 5. Germline values: CDR1 LNHDA, CDR2 SQIVND (reference sequence). The CDR3 is 14 amino acids. This chain's CDR3 is CASSSVQGNYGYTF. For the CDR3, the DNA is TGTGCCAGTAGTTCCGTACAGGGGAACTATGGCTACACCTTC.

This clone has only a few counts. The genes are TRBV9 and TRBJ2-3; TRBD2 matches at 9 bases. This CDR3 comprises 15 residues. Germline V gene lookup returns CDR1 SGDLS and CDR2 YYNGEE. Trimming removed 4 bases from V and 6 bases from J; junction bases left unmatched: 9. In DNA form, the CDR3 reads TGTGCCAGCAGCTTTAGCGGGAGTGGGGGCGATACGCAGTATTTT. Its protein product is CASSFSGSGGDTQYF.

The V call is TRBV6-4, the J call TRBJ2-7; D not certain. Per germline, CDR1 MRHNA and CDR2 SNTAGT. V gave up 6 bases and J gave up 2 bases, with 17 bases separating them. This CDR3 region has 15 residues. Here the CDR3 reads CASSHSISLAYEQYF. CDR3 DNA sequence: TGTGCCAGCAGCCACTCCATTTCGTTAGCCTACGAGCAGTACTTC.

This clone was recorded a few times. The rearrangement uses TRBV14 and TRBJ2-7, with 7 bases matching TRBD1. CDR3 length: 12 residues. V lost 4 bases to trimming and J lost 3 bases; unmatched junction nucleotides: 0. Per the germline V gene, CDR1 is SGHDN and CDR2 is FVKESK. The CDR3 DNA follows: TGTGCCAGCAGCCGACAGGGCTACGAGCAGTACTTC. It codes for CASSRQGYEQYF.

This chain connects TRBV12-2 to TRBJ1-4; the table names TRBD1, a call not compared with the DNA. TRBV12-2 is reported as a pseudogene. The CDR3 contains 16 residues. The CDR3 region is CASRLVQYRWCEKLFF. The CDR3 DNA reads TGTGCAAGTCGCTTAGTTCAGTACAGATGGTGTGAAAAACTGTTTTTT.

This chain links TRBV2 with TRBJ1-1, with a tentative D call TRBD1 (5 bases). The CDR3 has 14 residues. V lost 6 bases and J lost 5, with 16 bases in between. CDR1 is SNHLY and CDR2 is FYNNEI in the germline V gene. The CDR3 nucleotides are TGTGCCAGCAGCTTGGGAGGGCGGGGGACTGAAGCTTTCTTT. Its translation is CASSLGGRGTEAFF. The whole variable domain, remainder taken from reference TRBV2 and TRBJ1-1, is EPEVTQTPSHQVTQMGQEVILRCVPISNHLYFYWYRQILGQKVEFLVSFYNNEISEKSEIFDDQFSVERPDGSNFTLKIRSTKLEDSAMYFCASSLGGRGTEAFFGQGTRLTVV.

The rearrangement links TRBV19 to TRBJ1-3, with a weak D call TRBD1 (6 bases). Trimming took off 5 bases at V and 4 bases at J, with 21 bases between the two ends. There are 17 residues in the CDR3. The germline CDR1 and CDR2 sequences are LNHDA and SQIVND (reference sequence). The CDR3 coding sequence is TGTGCCAGTAGTGCCTCTCCGGGACATTGGGCCGGAAACACCATATATTTT. Translation gives CASSASPGHWAGNTIYF.

This clone was detected once. The chain couples TRBV15 to TRBJ1-2; perhaps TRBD1 as D (6 bases). Germline assignment: CDR1 LNHNV and CDR2 YYDKDF (reference sequence). The CDR3 totals 15 residues. Trimming cost V 4 bases and J 6 bases, with 18 bases left between them. CDR3 DNA sequence: TGTGCCACCAGCAAGACAGGCCTTGGAAGGGATGGCTACACCTTC. Its protein product is CATSKTGLGRDGYTF.

This clone is a singleton in its sample. The chain joins TRBV9 to TRBJ2-4; 7 bases fit TRBD2. Germline CDR1 is SGDLS and CDR2 is YYNGEE. The CDR3 runs 12 residues. The V segment lost 7 bases and the J segment 15 bases; nucleotides outside the gene matches: 13. In nucleotides, the CDR3 is TGTGCCAGCCGACCCGGGGAGGGTACATTGTACTTC. This translates into CASRPGEGTLYF.

The V call is TRBV28, the J call TRBJ2-7; 11 bases match TRBD2. The CDR3 runs to 16 residues. V dropped 5 bases and J dropped 2; count of bases not matched to a gene: 8. Germline V lookup: CDR1 MDHEN, CDR2 SYDVKM. The CDR3 loop reads CASSTSGRGNAYEQYF. The CDR3 region has the DNA TGTGCCAGCAGTACTAGCGGGAGAGGGAACGCCTACGAGCAGTACTTC.

The rearrangement joins TRBV18 to TRBJ2-7, with no clear D. The CDR3 length is 14 residues. CDR1 and CDR2 from the germline V gene are KGHSH and LQKENI. Trimming pared 3 bases from V and 6 bases from J, leaving 15 bases between. In nucleotides, the CDR3 is TGTGCCAGCTCACCTCCCACTTTGACGACCGAGCAGTACTTC. Its protein is CASSPPTLTTEQYF.

The J gene is TRBJ2-3, the V gene TRBV2; either TRBD1 or TRBD2 may supply D (5 bases each). This CDR3 contains 14 residues. In germline, CDR1 is SNHLY, CDR2 FYNNEI. Trimming took 1 base from V and 2 from J, leaving 7 bases between them. The CDR3 sequence is CASSEVGTTDTQYF. Here the CDR3 DNA reads TGTGCCAGCAGTGAAGTCGGGACCACAGATACGCAGTATTTT.

This chain joins TRBV18 and TRBJ1-4; unclear D gene. Trimming stripped 3 bases from V and 2 bases from J, with 7 bases between. The CDR3 length is 14 residues. Germline-derived CDR1 and CDR2 are KGHSH and LQKENI. The CDR3 region has the DNA TGTGCCAGCTCACCCGACGGGACTAATGAAAAACTGTTTTTT. Its protein is CASSPDGTNEKLFF.

This clone appeared a few times. V usage is TRBV11-3 and J usage is TRBJ2-2; 9 bases are a match to TRBD1. CDR3 length: 17 residues. Per the germline V gene, CDR1 is SGHNT and CDR2 is YENEEA. V dropped 3 bases and J dropped 10; count of bases not matched to a gene: 15. For the CDR3, the DNA is TGTGCCAGCAGCTTGGCTCTGACAGGGGGTTTTTTCGTGGAGCTGTTTTTT. This encodes CASSLALTGGFFVELFF. The full variable domain, in which reference TRBV11-3 and TRBJ2-2 provide the parts outside the CDR3, is EAGVVQSPRYKIIEKKQPVAFWCNPISGHNTLYWYLQNLGQGPELLIRYENEEAVDDSQLPKDRFSAERLKGVDSTLKIQPAELGDSAVYLCASSLALTGGFFVELFFGEGSRLTVL.

The chain is built from TRBV29-1 and TRBJ2-1, with 8 bases matching TRBD2. The germline V gene encodes CDR1 SQVTM and CDR2 ANQGSEA. The CDR3 runs to 14 residues. The J segment lost 0 bases and the V segment lost 8 bases, leaving 6 bases of the junction unmatched. The CDR3 loop reads CSFSGKSSYNEQFF. DNA of the CDR3: TGCAGCTTTAGCGGGAAGAGCTCCTACAATGAGCAGTTCTTC.

The J gene is TRBJ2-2, the V gene TRBV15, with 10 bases identical to TRBD2. V shed 3 bases, J shed 5 bases, and the junction held 3 bases outside the gene matches. Germline V gives CDR1 LNHNV, CDR2 YYDKDF (reference sequence). The CDR3 runs 15 residues. The CDR3 protein is CATSRLAGGTGELFF. The CDR3 nucleotides read TGTGCCACCAGCAGGTTAGCGGGAGGAACCGGGGAGCTGTTTTTT.

CDR3 sequence reads: CASRTGDRDFF. The CDR3, as DNA: TGTGCCAGCAGGACCGGGGACAGGGACTTCTTC. V gene TRBV14 combines with J gene TRBJ2-1; 9 bases line up with TRBD1. CDR3 length: 11 amino acids. Trimming took 6 bases from V and 16 from J; bases not matched to a gene: 7. Looked up from germline, CDR1 is SGHDN and CDR2 is FVKESK. The full variable domain, in which reference TRBV14 and TRBJ2-1 provide the parts outside the CDR3, is EAGVTQFPSHSVIEKGQTVTLRCDPISGHDNLYWYRRVMGKEIKFLLHFVKESKQDESGMPNNRFLAERTGGTYSTLKVQPAELEDSGVYFCASRTGDRDFFGPGTRLTVL.

The chain has TRBV6-7 and TRBJ2-7; 12 bases are shared with TRBD2. TRBV6-7 is placed among ORFs of uncertain function. The CDR3 contains 13 residues. J lost 6 bases, V lost 8 bases, and 5 bases had no gene match. CDR3 sequence (DNA): TGTGCCAGCGTTTGGACTAGCGGGGCCGAGCAGTACTTC. Its protein product is CASVWTSGAEQYF.

This clone occurred a few times. The J gene is TRBJ1-1, the V gene TRBV16; possible D gene TRBD1, 6 bases. V was trimmed by 3 bases and J by 5 bases, leaving 13 bases between them. Germline V gene data show CDR1 as KGHSY and CDR2 as FQNENV. The CDR3 contains 14 residues. The CDR3 region is CASSQGGRGTEAFF. In DNA form, the CDR3 reads TGTGCCAGCAGCCAGGGGGGGCGCGGAACTGAAGCTTTCTTT.

This clone was counted between two and nine times. The chain carries TRBV6-7 and TRBJ2-7; 8 bases align to TRBD2. TRBV6-7 is filed as an ORF, its function uncertain. This CDR3 comprises 16 residues. V lost 2 bases, J lost 2 bases, and 8 bases stayed unmatched. As DNA, the CDR3 is TGTGCCAGCAGTTACGTCACTAGCGGAGGCCCCTACGAGCAGTACTTC. Translating it yields CASSYVTSGGPYEQYF.

The chain joins TRBV25-1 to TRBJ2-7, with TRBD2 matching over 13 bases. The CDR3 runs 13 residues. Germline CDR1 MGHDK, CDR2 SYGVNS. V gave up 10 bases and J gave up 3 bases; unmatched junction bases: 3. The CDR3 DNA reads as TGTGCCACCAGGACTAGCGGGAGCTACGAGCAGTACTTC. Translating gives CATRTSGSYEQYF.

The rearrangement joins TRBV19 to TRBJ1-5; tentative D call: TRBD1 (6 bases). Germline V lookup: CDR1 LNHDA, CDR2 SQIVND (reference sequence). The CDR3 covers 13 residues. V was clipped by 9 bases and J by 7 bases, with 16 bases between them. The CDR3 spells CASSGGRAQPQHF. The CDR3 DNA is TGTGCCAGCAGTGGGGGCAGGGCCCAGCCCCAGCATTTT.

The chain combines TRBV19 with TRBJ2-2, with 7 nucleotides matching TRBD2. The V gene's germline CDR1 is LNHDA and CDR2 SQIVND (reference sequence). The ends lost 3 bases at V and 0 bases at J; junction bases unmatched: 7. The CDR3 runs 17 residues. In DNA, the CDR3 is TGTGCCAGTAGTATGAGGGTGGCGGGGGCGAACACCGGGGAGCTGTTTTTT. It codes for CASSMRVAGANTGELFF.

The rearrangement links TRBV30 to TRBJ1-6; a possible D gene is TRBD1 (6 bases). This CDR3 is built from 13 residues. V dropped 1 base and J dropped 8 bases, with 9 bases sitting between them. In germline, CDR1 is GTSNPN, CDR2 SVGIG (reference sequence). The CDR3 coding sequence is TGTGCCTGGAGTGCCTCAGGGGATTCACCCCTCCACTTT. Translation: CAWSASGDSPLHF.

The chain couples TRBV6-4 to TRBJ2-2; D is perhaps TRBD2 (5 bases). V gave up 7 bases and J gave up 1 base, with 7 bases separating them. This CDR3 region has 13 residues. The V gene's germline CDR1 is MRHNA and CDR2 SNTAGT. CDR3 nucleotide sequence: TGTGCCAGCAAGCGGCAGAACACCGGGGAGCTGTTTTTT. The encoded protein is CASKRQNTGELFF.

DNA of the CDR3: TGTGCCAGCAGTACCGGCGGTCCGGCAGGTGAGCAGTTCTTC. It yields the protein CASSTGGPAGEQFF. This chain links TRBV11-3 with TRBJ2-1; no clear D gene. This CDR3 is built from 14 residues. The V gene lost 6 bases and the J gene lost 9 bases, with 18 bases spanning the gap. Germline CDR1 is SGHNT and CDR2 is YENEEA. The whole variable domain, filled in from reference TRBV11-3 and TRBJ2-1, reads EAGVVQSPRYKIIEKKQPVAFWCNPISGHNTLYWYLQNLGQGPELLIRYENEEAVDDSQLPKDRFSAERLKGVDSTLKIQPAELGDSAVYLCASSTGGPAGEQFFGPGTRLTVL.

The genes are TRBV28 and TRBJ2-3, with 7 bases identical to TRBD2. The J segment lost 12 bases and the V segment lost 5 bases, leaving 14 bases of the junction unmatched. The CDR3 consists of 14 residues. The V gene's germline CDR1 is MDHEN and CDR2 SYDVKM. Here the CDR3 reads CASSPLFGGGPQYF. In DNA form, the CDR3 reads TGTGCCAGCAGTCCCCTCTTCGGGGGAGGGCCCCAGTATTTT.

The chain is built from TRBV19 and TRBJ2-2; the D gene is possibly TRBD2 (6 bases). The length of the CDR3 is 14 residues. CDR1 LNHDA and CDR2 SQIVND come from the germline V gene (reference sequence). The V gene lost 6 bases and the J gene lost 5 bases, with 13 bases spanning the gap. The CDR3 loop is CASSVGGGTGELFF. The CDR3 DNA sequence: TGTGCCAGTAGCGTGGGAGGAGGTACCGGGGAGCTGTTTTTT.